These 14 T cell receptor beta chains were sequenced from one sample in a study of identical twins. TCRdb re-called the 5' RACE reads with MiXCR, one entry per CDR3 protein. Here the sample spans a few hundred thousand distinct CDR3 sequences, roughly 8.7% being singletons. These records were also assigned to another study, of yellow fever vaccine responses in identical twins.

The sequencing input was CD8+ T cells sorted from blood. These receptors were taken from a woman younger than 30 in good health.

This clonotype showed up just a few times. V and J are TRBV4-1 and TRBJ2-6; D not certain. CDR1 and CDR2 (germline): MGHRA, YSYEKL. Trimming shortened V by 2 bases and J by 2 bases, and 13 bases separated the two germline ends. The CDR3 totals 17 residues. CDR3 nucleotides: TGCGCCAGCAGCCAATTACCATCGTGGGCTGGGGCCAACGTCCTGACTTTC. It translates to CASSQLPSWAGANVLTF.

The table lists this clonotype with many counts. The J gene is TRBJ2-3, the V gene TRBV5-6, with TRBD2 as a possible D gene (7 bases). The CDR3 is made up of 14 amino acids. Germline V gene lookup returns CDR1 SGHDT and CDR2 YYEEEE. Trimming pared 4 bases from V and 5 bases from J, leaving 14 bases between. The CDR3 coding sequence is TGTGCCAGCAGCCGAGAGGGGGGGGAAGATACGCAGTATTTT. Amino acids: CASSREGGEDTQYF.

This clonotype was seen repeatedly, ten times or more. J is TRBJ2-7 and V is TRBV12-3 or TRBV12-4; D gene ambiguous. The CDR3 contains 15 residues. V was pared by 5 bases and J by 3 bases, with 17 bases between. This chain's CDR3 is CASSADTTLSYEQYF. For the CDR3, the DNA is TGTGCCAGCAGTGCCGACACGACACTAAGCTACGAGCAGTACTTC.

Note on this clonotype: Being one base from a much bigger clone, this may be a read error. The chain couples TRBV20-1 to TRBJ2-1, with TRBD2 as a possible D gene (7 bases). CDR1 and CDR2 from the germline V gene are DFQATT and SNEGSKA (reference sequence). The CDR3 extends over 14 amino acids. In DNA form, the CDR3 reads TGCAGCCCAAAGGGGGGGGCTGACTACAATGAGCAGTTCTTC. This sequence encodes CSPKGGADYNEQFF.

The chain is built from TRBV6-2 or TRBV6-3 and TRBJ2-1; D uncertain. Germline CDR1 and CDR2: MNHEY and SVGEGT. The CDR3 is 14 residues long. The V and J ends lost 6 bases and 0 bases respectively, with 9 bases between them. The CDR3 DNA sequence: TGTGCCAGCAGCCCTATACTCTCCTACAATGAGCAGTTCTTC. It encodes CASSPILSYNEQFF.

The rearrangement uses TRBV14 and TRBJ2-1, with unresolved D. V was cut by 4 bases and J by 0 bases, with 13 bases left in between. Per the germline V gene, CDR1 is SGHDN and CDR2 is FVKESK. This CDR3 is 16 amino acids long. CDR3 nucleotide sequence: TGTGCCAGCAGCCCCTTCGGTCTAAGCTCCTACAATGAGCAGTTCTTC. It is translated as CASSPFGLSSYNEQFF.

This clonotype has only a few counts. V usage is TRBV4-3 and J usage is TRBJ1-1, with D perhaps matching TRBD1 (6 bases). Germline assignment: CDR1 LGHNA and CDR2 YSLEER. This CDR3 has 18 residues. Trimming cost V 3 bases and J 1 base, with 21 bases left between them. As DNA, the CDR3 is TGCGCCAGCAGCCACGGAAGACCGTACAGGGTACCGAACACTGAAGCTTTCTTT. Translating it yields CASSHGRPYRVPNTEAFF.

The chain links TRBV12-3 or TRBV12-4 to TRBJ2-1; D is undetermined. The CDR3 loop spans 12 amino acids. With 6 bases removed from V and 1 base from J, the gap between germline ends came to 4 bases. Written as DNA, the CDR3 is TGTGCCAGCAGGGCTTCCTACAATGAGCAGTTCTTC. This encodes CASRASYNEQFF.

This chain joins TRBV20-1 and TRBJ2-5, with 9 nucleotides matching TRBD1. This CDR3 is built from 13 residues. Germline loops: CDR1 DFQATT, CDR2 SNEGSKA (reference sequence). Trimming at V came to 3 bases and at J to 1 base, leaving 0 bases not matched to a gene. DNA for the CDR3: TGCAGTGCTAGGGGACAGGGCCAAGAGACCCAGTACTTC. This encodes CSARGQGQETQYF.

The chain carries TRBV2 and TRBJ1-1; no firm D call. V was cut by 9 bases and J by 1 base, with 9 bases left in between. Germline lookup yields CDR1 SNHLY and CDR2 FYNNEI. The CDR3 totals 12 residues. DNA for the CDR3: TGTGCCAGGGGATCTGGGAACACTGAAGCTTTCTTT. It translates to CARGSGNTEAFF. Full variable domain (remainder filled in from reference TRBV2 and TRBJ1-1): EPEVTQTPSHQVTQMGQEVILRCVPISNHLYFYWYRQILGQKVEFLVSFYNNEISEKSEIFDDQFSVERPDGSNFTLKIRSTKLEDSAMYFCARGSGNTEAFFGQGTRLTVV.

This clonotype has at least ten counts. For the CDR3, the DNA is TGCAGTGCCGGGGGGGGCTATGGCTACACCTTC. Protein product: CSAGGGYGYTF. This chain joins TRBV20-1 and TRBJ1-2; TRBD1 might be the D (5 bases). The CDR3 is made up of 11 amino acids. Between the trimmed V and J ends, which lost 6 bases and 4 bases, there was a span of 9 bases. The germline CDR1 and CDR2 sequences are DFQATT and SNEGSKA (reference sequence).

This clonotype was seen more than once but under ten times. This rearrangement joins TRBV2 to TRBJ2-1; D is undetermined. V gave up 8 bases and J gave up 0 bases, with 11 bases separating them. The CDR3 loop spans 14 amino acids. The germline V gene encodes CDR1 SNHLY and CDR2 FYNNEI. CDR3 amino acids: CASAAGRSYNEQFF. In DNA form, the CDR3 reads TGTGCCAGCGCGGCCGGCCGCTCCTACAATGAGCAGTTCTTC.

This clonotype has more than one count but fewer than ten. CDR3 protein: CPSGSGANVLTF. The CDR3 DNA reads TGTCCTTCAGGGTCTGGGGCCAACGTCCTGACTTTC. V usage is TRBV28 and J usage is TRBJ2-6; possible D gene TRBD1, 5 bases. CDR3 length: 12 amino acids. The V gene's germline CDR1 is MDHEN and CDR2 SYDVKM.

This clonotype appeared a few times. The chain joins TRBV2 to TRBJ2-5, with 7 bases identical to TRBD2. Germline CDR1 SNHLY, CDR2 FYNNEI. This CDR3 has 17 amino acids. Losses at the gene ends were 1 base for V and 0 bases for J; bases not matched to a gene: 8. CDR3 coding DNA: TGTGCCAGCAGTGAAGGGTCACTAGCGTCAAACCAAGAGACCCAGTACTTC. Translating gives CASSEGSLASNQETQYF.